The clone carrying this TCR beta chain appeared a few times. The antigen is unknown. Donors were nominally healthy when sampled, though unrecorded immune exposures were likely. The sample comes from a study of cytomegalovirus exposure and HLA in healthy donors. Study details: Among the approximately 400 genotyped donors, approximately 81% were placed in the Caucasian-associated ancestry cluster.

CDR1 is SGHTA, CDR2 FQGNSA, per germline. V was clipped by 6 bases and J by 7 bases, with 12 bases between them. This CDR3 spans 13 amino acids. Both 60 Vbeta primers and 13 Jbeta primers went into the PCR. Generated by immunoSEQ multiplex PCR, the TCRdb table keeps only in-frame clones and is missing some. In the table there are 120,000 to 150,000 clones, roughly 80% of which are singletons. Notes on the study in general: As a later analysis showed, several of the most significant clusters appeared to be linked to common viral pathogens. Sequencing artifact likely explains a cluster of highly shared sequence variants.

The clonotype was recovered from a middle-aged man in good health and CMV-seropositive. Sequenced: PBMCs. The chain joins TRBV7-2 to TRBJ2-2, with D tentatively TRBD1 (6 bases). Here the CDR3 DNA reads TGTGCCAGCAGTAAACAGGGCGGCGGGGAGCTGTTTTTT. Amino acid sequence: CASSKQGGGELFF.